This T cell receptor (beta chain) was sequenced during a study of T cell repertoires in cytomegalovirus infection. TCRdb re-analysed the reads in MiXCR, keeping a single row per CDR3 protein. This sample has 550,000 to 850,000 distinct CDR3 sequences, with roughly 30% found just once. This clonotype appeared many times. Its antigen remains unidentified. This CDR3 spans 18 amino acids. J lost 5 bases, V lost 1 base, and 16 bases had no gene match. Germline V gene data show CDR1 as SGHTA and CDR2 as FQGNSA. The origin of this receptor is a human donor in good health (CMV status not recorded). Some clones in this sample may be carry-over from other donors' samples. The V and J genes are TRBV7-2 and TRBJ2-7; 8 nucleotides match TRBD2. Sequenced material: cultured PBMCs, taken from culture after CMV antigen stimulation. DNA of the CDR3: TGTGCCAGCAGCTTAGTAACTTTGGTCAGCGGGAGTGAGAACGAGCAGTACTTC. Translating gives CASSLVTLVSGSENEQYF.